The sequence of this TCR beta chain was determined in a study of blood T cell repertoires in COVID-19. Study in general: There were acute and convalescent COVID-19 samples, and they came from the United States, Italy and Spain. PBMCs, B-cell-depleted T cells, or T cells were the source of the cDNA or gDNA that made up the material.

The germline CDR1 and CDR2 sequences are MDHEN and SYDVKM. With 4 bases clipped from V and 0 bases from J, the junction kept 6 bases outside the gene matches. The CDR3 covers 16 residues. The data were produced by immunoSEQ multiplex PCR, yet TCRdb's version contains in-frame clones alone and is incomplete. The table records 75,000 to 80,000 clones, about 82% of them present only once. The sequence was collected from a woman in her fifties or sixties with acute or convalescent COVID-19. The chain uses TRBV28 and TRBJ2-5, with 9 nucleotides matching TRBD2. Sequencing was done on a sample of peripheral blood. The CDR3 sequence is CASSWGASGDQETQYF. For the CDR3, the DNA is TGTGCCAGCAGTTGGGGGGCTAGCGGGGACCAAGAGACCCAGTACTTC.